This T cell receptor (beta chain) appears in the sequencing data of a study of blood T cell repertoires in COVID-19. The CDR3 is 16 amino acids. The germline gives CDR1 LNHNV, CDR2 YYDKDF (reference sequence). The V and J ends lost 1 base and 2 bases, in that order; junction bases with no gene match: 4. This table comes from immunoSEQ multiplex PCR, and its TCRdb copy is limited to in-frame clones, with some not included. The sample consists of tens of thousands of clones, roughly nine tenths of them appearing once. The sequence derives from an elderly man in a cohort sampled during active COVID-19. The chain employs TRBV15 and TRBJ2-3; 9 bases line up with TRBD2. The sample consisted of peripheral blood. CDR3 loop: CATSRGSGGNTDTQYF. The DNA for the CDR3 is TGTGCCACCAGCAGAGGTAGCGGGGGCAACACAGATACGCAGTATTTT.